The 8 T cell receptor beta chains below come from one sample, sequenced in a study of blood T cell repertoires in COVID-19. Clones were sequenced by immunoSEQ multiplex PCR, and TCRdb holds only the in-frame ones, with some missing. Among 140,000 or so clones listed, around 87% were seen once. The sample comprised PBMCs or T cells enriched from blood (not recorded which). Every receptor here comes from a man aged 55 to 70 who had recovered from COVID-19.

The CDR3 DNA is TGTGCCAGCAGCGCTACCTCGGGACTGGTCTCTAATGAGCAGTTCTTC. Its protein is CASSATSGLVSNEQFF. The V and J genes are TRBV9 and TRBJ2-1; D might be TRBD2 (6 bases). Deletions cut 3 bases from V and 7 bases from J, with 20 bases between. Germline-derived CDR1 and CDR2 are SGDLS and YYNGEE. The CDR3 totals 16 residues.

The chain has TRBV28 and TRBJ2-1; D is possibly TRBD2 (6 bases). In germline, CDR1 is MDHEN, CDR2 SYDVKM. The length of the CDR3 is 15 residues. V shed 5 bases and J shed 8 bases, with 19 bases lying between them. The CDR3 coding sequence is TGTGCCAGCAGTCCTACGGGACTCGTGGGGCATGAGCAGTTCTTC. Translating gives CASSPTGLVGHEQFF.

The rearrangement uses TRBV5-1 and TRBJ1-4; D possibly corresponds to TRBD1 (6 bases). V was cut by 1 base and J by 1 base, with 17 bases left in between. The CDR3 runs 18 residues. CDR1 and CDR2 (germline): SGHRS, YFSETQ. CDR3 sequence reads: CASSLWVGTSGTNEKLFF. CDR3 sequence (DNA): TGCGCCAGCAGCTTGTGGGTGGGGACAAGTGGAACTAATGAAAAACTGTTTTTT.

This sequence joins TRBV7-9 and TRBJ2-7; tentatively, D is TRBD1 (5 bases). Trimming removed 1 base from V and 3 bases from J, with 13 bases in between. CDR1 and CDR2 from the germline V gene are SEHNR and FQNEAQ (reference sequence). This CDR3 region has 15 residues. The CDR3 nucleotides read TGTGCCAGCAGCTTAGGTCGACAGTCGGGCTACGAGCAGTACTTC. The encoded protein is CASSLGRQSGYEQYF.

This chain uses TRBV19 with TRBJ2-4; 9 bases are a match to TRBD2. Germline trimming cut 1 base from V and 2 bases from J; bases unmatched to any gene: 9. Per the germline V gene, CDR1 is LNHDA and CDR2 is SQIVND (reference sequence). This CDR3 comprises 18 residues. The CDR3 here is CASSIVGGAGGSKNIQYF. CDR3 in DNA: TGTGCCAGTAGTATAGTAGGAGGAGCGGGAGGATCCAAAAACATTCAGTACTTC. Combining the CDR3 with reference TRBV19 and TRBJ2-4 gives the whole variable domain DGGITQSPKYLFRKEGQNVTLSCEQNLNHDAMYWYRQDPGQGLRLIYYSQIVNDFQKGDIAEGYSVSREKKESFPLTVTSAQKNPTAFYLCASSIVGGAGGSKNIQYFGAGTRLSVL.

This rearrangement joins TRBV27 to TRBJ1-4; tentative D call: TRBD1 (6 bases). This CDR3 comprises 15 residues. Germline values: CDR1 MNHEY, CDR2 SMNVEV (reference sequence). The V and J ends lost 2 bases and 6 bases respectively, with 13 bases between them. The chain's CDR3 is CASSLLGGRDEKLFF. The CDR3 DNA sequence: TGTGCCAGCAGTTTACTAGGGGGGAGGGATGAAAAACTGTTTTTT.

This clone was found once. The chain links TRBV4-2 to TRBJ2-5, with 9 positions matching TRBD2. Germline CDR1 is LGHNA and CDR2 is YNFKEQ. The V and J ends lost 5 bases and 2 bases, in that order; junction bases with no gene match: 9. The CDR3 covers 16 residues. The CDR3: CASSSIAGAIQETQYF. The CDR3 bases are TGTGCCAGCAGCTCGATAGCGGGAGCGATACAAGAGACCCAGTACTTC.

The V and J genes are TRBV6-5 and TRBJ1-2; D gene ambiguous. CDR3 size: 15 residues. The V gene lost 2 bases and the J gene lost 1 base, with 11 bases spanning the gap. Germline V gene sequence: CDR1 MNHEY, CDR2 SVGAGI. The CDR3 region has the DNA TGTGCCAGCAGTTACCGTTGGGCAGGTAACTATGGCTACACCTTC. Its translation is CASSYRWAGNYGYTF.